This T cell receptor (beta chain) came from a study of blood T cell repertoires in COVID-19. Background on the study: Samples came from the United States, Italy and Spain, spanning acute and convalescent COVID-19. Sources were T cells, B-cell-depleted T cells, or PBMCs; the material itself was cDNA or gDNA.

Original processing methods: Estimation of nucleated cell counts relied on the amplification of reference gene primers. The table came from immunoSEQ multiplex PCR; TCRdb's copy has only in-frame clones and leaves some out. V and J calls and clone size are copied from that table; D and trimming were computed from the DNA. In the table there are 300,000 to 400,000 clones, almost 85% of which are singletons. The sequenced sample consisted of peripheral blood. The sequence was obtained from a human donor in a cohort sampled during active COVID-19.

CDR3 region: CATRQPLRCNQPQHF. DNA for the CDR3: TGTGCCACAAGACAGCCCTTAAGGTGCAATCAGCCCCAGCATTTT. J is TRBJ1-5 and V is TRBV24-1; D perhaps matches TRBD1 (5 bases). The germline V gene has CDR1 KGHDR and CDR2 SFDVKD. The CDR3 totals 15 residues. Trimming left V 10 bases short and J 2 bases short, with 17 bases between.